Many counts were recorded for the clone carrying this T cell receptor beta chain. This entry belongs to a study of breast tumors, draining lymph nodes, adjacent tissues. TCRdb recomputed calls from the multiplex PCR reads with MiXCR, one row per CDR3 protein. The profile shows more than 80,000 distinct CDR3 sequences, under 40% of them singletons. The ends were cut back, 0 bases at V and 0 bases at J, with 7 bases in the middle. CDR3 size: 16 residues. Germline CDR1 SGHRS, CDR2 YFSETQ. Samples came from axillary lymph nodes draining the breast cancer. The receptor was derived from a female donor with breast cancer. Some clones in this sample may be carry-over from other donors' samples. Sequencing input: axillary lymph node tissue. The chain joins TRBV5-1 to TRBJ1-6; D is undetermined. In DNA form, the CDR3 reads TGCGCCAGCAGCTTGGGCCCGAGCTCCTATAATTCACCCCTCCACTTT. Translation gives CASSLGPSSYNSPLHF.